Included here is one TCR beta chain sequence, with context. The table lists this clone with a few counts. The specificity of this receptor is unknown. Per-base qualities were not stored, and no clone one base away is much larger. The data originate from a study of blood T cell repertoires in COVID-19 (dated by TCRdb to about 2020). About the investigation overall: Samples from collaborators originated in the United States, Italy and Spain and spanned both the acute and convalescent phases of COVID-19. The material from the prospective study consisted of cDNA or gDNA derived from T cells, B-cell-depleted T cells, or PBMCs. Subjects who had been exposed to COVID-19, were actively infected with it, or had recovered from it provided the deeply sampled blood TCRbeta repertoires that made up the dataset. The repertoires were made available in a free public database intended to serve as a resource for research on the immune response to SARS-CoV-2. The samples were drawn from two sources: the first 160 participants of the ongoing ImmuneRACE study, and over 950 subjects contributed by 6 global collaborators. Sample metadata almost always included a de-identified subject ID, COVID-19 status, age in years and sex. HLA class I and class II types, where available, came from metadata supplied by the sample provider rather than from assay-based typing. Study-wide conclusions, independent of this receptor: The quantity of clinical and demographic metadata differed by source and by participant and was supplied without curation.

Collaborating institutions collected whole blood in K2EDTA tubes following their own protocols. For TCRbeta analysis, collaborator samples were shipped as frozen whole blood, as isolated PBMCs, or as DNA extracted from either sample type. The immunoSEQ Assay, a bias-controlled multiplex PCR, was used to amplify TCRbeta CDR3 regions from genomic DNA. In the authors' own workflow: The number of nucleated cells in each sample was estimated by amplification of reference gene primers within the assay. To quantify the absolute abundance of each unique TCRbeta CDR3 rearrangement, sequence reads were collapsed and filtered. For each sample, productive Simpson clonality was calculated as the square root of Simpson's diversity index over productive rearrangements. TCRdb holds this immuneACCESS table with in-frame rearrangements only. Some clones are missing; in checked studies, unresolved V genes explain under half, and the rest has no known cause. The V and J calls and the clone size are those of that table, but D and trimming were determined from the DNA. The sample table lists tens of thousands of clones, roughly 73% of them with a count of one. 8.5% to 10% of the sample lies in the top ten.

The germline V and J ends show losses of 2 bases and 10 bases respectively, and no gene match explains 8 bases of the junction. There are 14 amino acids in the CDR3, from cysteine to phenylalanine inclusive. Only the CDR3 portion is preserved as DNA: 42 bases, with reading frame beginning at the first base. From the germline V gene, CDR1 is MNHNS and CDR2 is SASEGT. This TCR was recovered from a human donor in a cohort sampled during active COVID-19. This receptor chain uses TRBV6-1 and TRBJ2-1, and 7 junctional nucleotides match TRBD2. The sample taken for sequencing was peripheral blood. The DNA sequence follows: TGTGCCAGCAGTGAAATGGGGGGGGTTGACGAGCAGTTCTTC. It codes for CASSEMGGVDEQFF.